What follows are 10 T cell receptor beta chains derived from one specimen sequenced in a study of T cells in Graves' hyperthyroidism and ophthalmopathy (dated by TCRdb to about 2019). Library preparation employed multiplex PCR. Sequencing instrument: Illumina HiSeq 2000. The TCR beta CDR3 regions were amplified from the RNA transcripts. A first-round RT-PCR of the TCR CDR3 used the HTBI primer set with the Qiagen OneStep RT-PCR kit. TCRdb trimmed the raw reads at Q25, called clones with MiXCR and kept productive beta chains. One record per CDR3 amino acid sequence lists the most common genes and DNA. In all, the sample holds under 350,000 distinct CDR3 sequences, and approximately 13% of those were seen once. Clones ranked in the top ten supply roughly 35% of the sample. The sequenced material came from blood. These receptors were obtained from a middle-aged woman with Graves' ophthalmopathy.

CDR3 sequence reads: CASSAAPYGYQETQYF. CDR3 nucleotide sequence: TGTGCCAGCAGCGCCGCTCCATACGGGTACCAAGAGACCCAGTACTTC. The chain has TRBV5-6 and TRBJ2-5; D is unresolved. The germline V gene encodes CDR1 SGHDT and CDR2 YYEEEE. V lost 4 bases and J lost 0, with 16 bases in between. The CDR3 totals 16 residues.

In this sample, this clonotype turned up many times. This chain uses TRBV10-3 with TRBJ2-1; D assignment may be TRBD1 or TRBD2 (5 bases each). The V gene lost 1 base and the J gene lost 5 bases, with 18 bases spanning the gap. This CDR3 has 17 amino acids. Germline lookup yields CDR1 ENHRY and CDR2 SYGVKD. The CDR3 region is CAISEWERLQVNNEQFF. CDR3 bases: TGTGCCATCAGTGAGTGGGAGAGATTACAGGTAAACAATGAGCAGTTCTTC.

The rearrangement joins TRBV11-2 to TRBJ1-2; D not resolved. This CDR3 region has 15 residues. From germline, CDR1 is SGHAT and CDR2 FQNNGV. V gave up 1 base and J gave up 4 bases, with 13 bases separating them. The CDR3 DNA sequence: TGTGCCAGCAGCTTAGGGGATCAGCCCGTCTATGGCTACACCTTC. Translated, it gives CASSLGDQPVYGYTF.

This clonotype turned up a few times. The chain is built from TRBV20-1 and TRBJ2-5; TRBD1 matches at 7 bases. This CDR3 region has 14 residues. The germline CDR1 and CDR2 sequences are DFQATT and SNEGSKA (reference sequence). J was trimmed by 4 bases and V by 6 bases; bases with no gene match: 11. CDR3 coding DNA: TGCAGTGCCGTAACAAGGGGGCGCCGAGAGACCCAGTACTTC. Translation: CSAVTRGRRETQYF.

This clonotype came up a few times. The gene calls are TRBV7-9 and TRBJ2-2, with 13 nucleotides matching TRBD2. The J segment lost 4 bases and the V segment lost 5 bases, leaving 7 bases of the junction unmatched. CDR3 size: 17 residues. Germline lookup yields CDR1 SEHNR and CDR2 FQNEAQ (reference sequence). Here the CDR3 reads CASSPWTSGRGTGELFF. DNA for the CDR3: TGTGCCAGCAGCCCGTGGACTAGCGGGAGAGGCACCGGGGAGCTGTTTTTT. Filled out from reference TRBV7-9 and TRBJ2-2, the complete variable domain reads DTGVSQNPRHKITKRGQNVTFRCDPISEHNRLYWYRQTLGQGPEFLTYFQNEAQLEKSRLLSDRFSAERPKGSFSTLEIQRTEQGDSAMYLCASSPWTSGRGTGELFFGEGSRLTVL.

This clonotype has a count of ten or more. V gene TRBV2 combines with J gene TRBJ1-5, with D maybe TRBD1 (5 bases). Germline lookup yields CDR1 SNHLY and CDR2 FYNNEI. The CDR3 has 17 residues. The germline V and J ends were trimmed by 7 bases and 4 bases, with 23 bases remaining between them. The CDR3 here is CASTKGRDERGNQPQHF. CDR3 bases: TGTGCCAGCACCAAGGGCAGGGACGAGAGGGGTAATCAGCCCCAGCATTTT. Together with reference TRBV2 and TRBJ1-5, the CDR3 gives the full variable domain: EPEVTQTPSHQVTQMGQEVILRCVPISNHLYFYWYRQILGQKVEFLVSFYNNEISEKSEIFDDQFSVERPDGSNFTLKIRSTKLEDSAMYFCASTKGRDERGNQPQHFGDGTRLSIL.

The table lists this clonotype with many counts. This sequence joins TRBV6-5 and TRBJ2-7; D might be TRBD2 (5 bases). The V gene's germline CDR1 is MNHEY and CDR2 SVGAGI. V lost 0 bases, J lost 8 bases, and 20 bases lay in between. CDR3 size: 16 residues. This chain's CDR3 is CASSYSISGNTSKQYF. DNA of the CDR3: TGTGCCAGCAGTTACTCGATATCTGGGAACACTAGTAAGCAGTACTTC.

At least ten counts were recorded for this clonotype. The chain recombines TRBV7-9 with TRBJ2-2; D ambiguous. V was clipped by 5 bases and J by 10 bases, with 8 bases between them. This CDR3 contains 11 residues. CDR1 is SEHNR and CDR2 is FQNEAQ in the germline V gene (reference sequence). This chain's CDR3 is CASSPEEELFF. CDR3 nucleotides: TGTGCCAGCAGCCCCGAAGAGGAGCTGTTTTTT.

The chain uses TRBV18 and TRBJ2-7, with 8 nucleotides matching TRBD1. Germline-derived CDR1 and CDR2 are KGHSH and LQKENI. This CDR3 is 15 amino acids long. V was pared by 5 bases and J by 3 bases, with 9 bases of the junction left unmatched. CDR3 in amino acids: CASSRGQGEVYEQYF. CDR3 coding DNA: TGTGCCAGCTCAAGAGGACAGGGCGAAGTCTACGAGCAGTACTTC.

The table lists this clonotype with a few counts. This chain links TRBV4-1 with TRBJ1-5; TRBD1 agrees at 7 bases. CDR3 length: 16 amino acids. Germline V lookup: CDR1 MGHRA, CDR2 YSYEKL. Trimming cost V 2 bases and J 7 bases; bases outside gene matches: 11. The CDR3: CASSQLTEGARQPQHF. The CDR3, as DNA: TGCGCCAGCAGCCAACTGACTGAGGGGGCAAGACAGCCCCAGCATTTT.